This T cell receptor beta chain comes out of a study of PD-L1 blockade in urothelial cancer. Study-level information: Researchers looked at the blood 3 weeks (second dose) and 6 weeks after treatment began.

Time point denoted: pretreatment peripheral blood. CDR1 and CDR2 (germline): MGHRA, YSYEKL. With 0 bases removed from V and 2 bases from J, the gap between germline ends came to 13 bases. The length of the CDR3 is 16 residues. Data came from immunoSEQ multiplex PCR; TCRdb stores just in-frame clones and leaves some out. Among more than 50,000 clones listed, 80% to 85% were seen once. This chain uses TRBV4-1 with TRBJ1-1; D gene unclear. The receptor was derived from a man aged 65 to 85 with urothelial cancer. The source was PBMCs, collected around atezolizumab (anti-PD-L1) treatment. The CDR3 DNA follows: TGCGCCAGCAGCCAAGATCAACTAGAGACAAACACTGAAGCTTTCTTT. It encodes CASSQDQLETNTEAFF.